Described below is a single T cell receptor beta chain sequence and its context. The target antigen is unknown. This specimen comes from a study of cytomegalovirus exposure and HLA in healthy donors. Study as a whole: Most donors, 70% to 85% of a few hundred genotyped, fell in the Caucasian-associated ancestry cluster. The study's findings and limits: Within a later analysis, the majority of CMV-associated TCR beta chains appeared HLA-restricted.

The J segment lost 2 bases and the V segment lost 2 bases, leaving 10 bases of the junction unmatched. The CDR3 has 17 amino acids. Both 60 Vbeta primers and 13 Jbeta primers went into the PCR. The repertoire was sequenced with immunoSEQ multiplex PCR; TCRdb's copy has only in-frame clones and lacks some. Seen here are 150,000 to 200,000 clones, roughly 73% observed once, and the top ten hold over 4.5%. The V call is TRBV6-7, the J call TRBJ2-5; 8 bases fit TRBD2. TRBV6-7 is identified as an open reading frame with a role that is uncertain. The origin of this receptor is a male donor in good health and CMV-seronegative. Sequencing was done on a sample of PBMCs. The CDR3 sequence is CASSYNRRREGQETQYF. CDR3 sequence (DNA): TGTGCCAGCAGTTACAATCGCAGACGGGAGGGTCAAGAGACCCAGTACTTC.